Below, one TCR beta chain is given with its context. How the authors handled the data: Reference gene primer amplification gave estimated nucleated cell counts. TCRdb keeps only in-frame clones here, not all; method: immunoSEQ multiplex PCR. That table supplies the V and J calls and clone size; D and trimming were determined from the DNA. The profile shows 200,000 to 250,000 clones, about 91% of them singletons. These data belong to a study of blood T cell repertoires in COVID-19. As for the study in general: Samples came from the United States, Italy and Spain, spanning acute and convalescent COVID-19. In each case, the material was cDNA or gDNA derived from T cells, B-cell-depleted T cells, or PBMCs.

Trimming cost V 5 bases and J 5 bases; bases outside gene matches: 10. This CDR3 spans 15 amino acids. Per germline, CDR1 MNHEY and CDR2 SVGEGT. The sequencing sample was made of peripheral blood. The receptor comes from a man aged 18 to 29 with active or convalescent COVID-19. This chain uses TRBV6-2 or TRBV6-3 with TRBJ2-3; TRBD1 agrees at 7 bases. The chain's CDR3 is CASSQTGIQVDTQYF. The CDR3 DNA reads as TGTGCCAGCAGTCAGACAGGGATTCAGGTAGATACGCAGTATTTT.